This T cell receptor beta chain derives from a study of beta chain features in type 1 diabetes. The isolated RNA, all of it, was reverse transcribed, so expressed TCRB transcripts were what got sequenced. The method was immunoSEQ multiplex PCR; TCRdb's version includes in-frame clones alone and lacks a portion of them. The sample lists 150,000 to 190,000 clones, around 10% seen once, with approximately 0.5% in the top ten. Averaging approximately 0.11 L, one heparinised blood draw was given by each donor. CD45RO/CCR7/CD25/CD127/CD95/CD27 separated CD4+ naive, central memory, regulatory and stem cell-like memory cells by sorting. After removal of 0 bases from V and 7 bases from J, the junction contained 5 bases not matched to a gene. Germline V gene sequence: CDR1 SGHNT, CDR2 YYREEE (reference sequence). CDR3 length: 15 residues. Regarding the study as a whole: Across all four CD4+ subsets, people with type 1 diabetes showed modestly shorter TCRB CDR3s. Because the template was cDNA, high-expressing cells might be over-represented.

This clone showed up just a few times. What it recognizes is unknown. Sequenced sample: central memory CD4+ T cells from blood. The clonotype was recovered from a man between 25 and 39 years old with type 1 diabetes. This chain links TRBV5-4 with TRBJ2-1, with 9 bases fitting TRBD2. The CDR3 DNA reads TGTGCCAGCAGCTTGGAGGCGGGAGGGTGGAATGAGCAGTTCTTC. Protein: CASSLEAGGWNEQFF. The full variable domain, its missing parts supplied by reference TRBV5-4 and TRBJ2-1, is ETGVTQSPTHLIKTRGQQVTLRCSSQSGHNTVSWYQQALGQGPQFIFQYYREEENGRGNFPPRFSGLQFPNYSSELNVNALELDDSALYLCASSLEAGGWNEQFFGPGTRLTVL.